The clone carrying this TCR beta chain was detected ten times or more. The antigen remains unidentified. This entry comes from a study of regulatory T cells in long-lasting Graves disease. Notes on the study in general: Newly diagnosed patients had higher TCR diversity than persistent Graves' patients did.

The time point: newly diagnosed GD, antithyroid drugs for less than 3 months. From RNA extracted from PBMCs, the TCR library was made. Arm-PCR of CDR3 regions with iRepertoire HTBI primers generated TCR beta libraries. Via MiXCR, TCRdb re-called the multiplex PCR reads, giving one row per CDR3 protein. This table has approximately 390,000 distinct CDR3 sequences, around 15% appearing once. The sample was also linked to a second study, of T cells in Graves' hyperthyroidism and ophthalmopathy.

The sequencing used peripheral blood mononuclear cells (PBMCs), collected at new diagnosis, from a patient treated with antithyroid drugs. The receptor comes from a woman aged 18 to 35 with Graves disease.

CDR3 loop: CASSLTGTPYNEQFF. The CDR3 DNA follows: TGCGCCAGCAGCCTCACCGGGACCCCCTACAATGAGCAGTTCTTC. The chain carries TRBV5-1 and TRBJ2-1; D may be TRBD1 or TRBD2 (5 bases each). The CDR3 has 15 amino acids. With 4 bases removed from V and 2 bases from J, the gap between germline ends came to 13 bases. Germline loops: CDR1 SGHRS, CDR2 YFSETQ.